The 26 T cell receptor beta chains below all came from one sample that was sequenced in a study of shared clonotypes between healthy human individuals. Using immunoSEQ multiplex PCR, the repertoire was profiled, and TCRdb retains in-frame clones only, with some absent. The repertoire has about 490,000 clones, approximately 81% of them found once; the top ten carry over 9.5%. The material sequenced was PBMCs. The receptor source for this set is a woman in her forties in good health. Some clones in this sample may be carry-over from other donors' samples.

The rearrangement joins TRBV11-3 to TRBJ2-1; D gene uncertain. Trimming took 3 bases from V and 6 from J, leaving 9 bases between them. Germline V CDR1 and CDR2: SGHNT, YENEEA. The CDR3 contains 13 residues. In DNA form, the CDR3 reads TGTGCCAGCAGCTTGAGTAGGGTCAATGAGCAGTTCTTC. This translates into CASSLSRVNEQFF.

The chain recombines TRBV30 with TRBJ1-5; no definite D call. The germline CDR1 and CDR2 sequences are GTSNPN and SVGIG (reference sequence). V lost 2 bases and J 6 bases, leaving 8 bases between the germline ends. This CDR3 is 12 amino acids long. The CDR3 DNA is TGTGCCTGGAGTCAACTATCTCAGCCCCAGCATTTT. Its protein product is CAWSQLSQPQHF.

With respect to this clone: A far larger clone lies a single base away; this is likely a read error. The same CDR3 also results from other DNA sequences found in this sample. CDR3 sequence (DNA): TGTGCCAGCTCACCAAGGCGACTAGCAGGAGCTCCCGGGGAGCTGTTTTTT. Encoded protein: CASSPRRLAGAPGELFF. The chain links TRBV18 to TRBJ2-2, with 7 bases identical to TRBD2. Germline CDR1 and CDR2: KGHSH and LQKENI. CDR3 length: 17 residues. The junction had 12 bases not matched to a gene; V was cut back by 2 bases and J by 6 bases.

This clone has more than one count but fewer than ten. Here the CDR3 reads CAWSVLFGQGTGNTIYF. The CDR3 DNA reads TGTGCCTGGAGTGTATTATTCGGACAGGGGACTGGAAACACCATATATTTT. J is TRBJ1-3 and V is TRBV30; 9 nucleotides agree with TRBD1. The CDR3 sequence is 17 residues long. After removal of 0 bases from V and 2 bases from J, the junction contained 8 bases not matched to a gene. Germline values: CDR1 GTSNPN, CDR2 SVGIG (reference sequence).

This clone appeared many times. The CDR3 loop is CASSLEQFGDQETQYF. As DNA, the CDR3 is TGTGCCAGCAGCTTGGAGCAGTTCGGCGACCAAGAGACCCAGTACTTC. The genes are TRBV5-5 and TRBJ2-5; no reliable D call. From germline, CDR1 is SGHKS and CDR2 YYEKEE (reference sequence). The CDR3 is 16 residues long. The V end lost 0 bases, the J end lost 0 bases, and 12 bases lay between the germline ends. Complete variable domain (other parts from reference TRBV5-5 and TRBJ2-5): DAGVTQSPTHLIKTRGQQVTLRCSPISGHKSVSWYQQVLGQGPQFIFQYYEKEERGRGNFPDRFSARQFPNYSSELNVNALLLGDSALYLCASSLEQFGDQETQYFGPGTRLLVL.

As regards this clone: A far more abundant clone sits one base away, making this likely a read error. In the same sample, other DNA sequences code for this CDR3. The genes are TRBV19 and TRBJ1-5; D is uncertain. V lost 4 bases to trimming and J lost 0 bases, with 7 bases between them. Germline V gene data show CDR1 as LNHDA and CDR2 as SQIVND (reference sequence). The CDR3 runs 14 residues. The CDR3 here is CASSTSNSNQPQHF. CDR3 nucleotides: TGTGCCAGTAGTACGTCTAATAGCAATCAGCCCCAGCATTTT.

This clone was seen only a few times. The chain has TRBV5-6 and TRBJ1-3; D call uncertain. The CDR3 is 14 residues long. The germline V gene encodes CDR1 SGHDT and CDR2 YYEEEE. Trimming stripped 5 bases from V and 0 bases from J, with 9 bases between. CDR3 sequence (DNA): TGTGCCAGCAGACCCGGGAGCTCTGGAAACACCATATATTTT. Its protein product is CASRPGSSGNTIYF.

This chain joins TRBV2 and TRBJ1-1; D gene unclear. The CDR3 sequence is 14 residues long. Trimming removed 7 bases from V and 4 bases from J, with 16 bases in between. Germline V gene lookup returns CDR1 SNHLY and CDR2 FYNNEI. CDR3 amino acids: CASTPRLGSTEAFF. CDR3 DNA sequence: TGTGCCAGCACCCCGCGGTTGGGGAGCACTGAAGCTTTCTTT.

As for this clone: A far larger clone is one base from this, pointing to a likely read error. In the same sample, other DNA sequences code for this CDR3. V is TRBV30 and J is TRBJ1-1; D uncertain. The V gene's germline CDR1 is GTSNPN and CDR2 SVGIG (reference sequence). This CDR3 contains 15 residues. Between the trimmed V and J ends, which lost 4 bases and 5 bases, there was a span of 20 bases. DNA for the CDR3: TGTGCCTGGACCCCGAAGGAGGGCAGGAATACTGAAGCTTTCTTT. Encoded protein: CAWTPKEGRNTEAFF.

The chain couples TRBV4-3 to TRBJ1-2; a possible D gene is TRBD1 (5 bases). This CDR3 has 13 amino acids. Germline CDR1 LGHNA, CDR2 YSLEER. Between the trimmed V and J ends, which lost 2 bases and 5 bases, there was a span of 9 bases. Here the CDR3 DNA reads TGCGCCAGCAGCCAAAGTGGGGGGTATGGCTACACCTTC. Its protein product is CASSQSGGYGYTF.

The chain uses TRBV29-1 and TRBJ2-3; D not certain. Germline lookup yields CDR1 SQVTM and CDR2 ANQGSEA. The CDR3 is 13 residues long. Trimming left V 4 bases short and J 0 bases short, with 8 bases between. The CDR3 sequence: CSVGKDSTDTQYF. DNA for the CDR3: TGCAGCGTTGGGAAGGACAGCACAGATACGCAGTATTTT.

Notes on this clone: A far larger clone lies a single base away; this is likely a read error. Other DNA sequences within the sample encode an identical CDR3. The chain uses TRBV5-4 and TRBJ2-5; 8 bases align to TRBD2. The end of the DNA aligns better with TRBJ2-7, so the J call may be wrong. From germline, CDR1 is SGHNT and CDR2 YYREEE (reference sequence). The CDR3 sequence is 14 residues long. The CDR3: CASSPTSGSYEQYF. CDR3 coding DNA: TGTGCCAGCAGCCCAACTAGCGGTAGTTACGAGCAGTACTTC.

This chain uses TRBV7-9 with TRBJ2-3; D is perhaps TRBD2 (6 bases). This CDR3 spans 13 amino acids. Between the trimmed V and J ends, which lost 5 bases and 10 bases, there was a span of 16 bases. From germline, CDR1 is SEHNR and CDR2 FQNEAQ (reference sequence). The CDR3 DNA reads as TGTGCCAGCAGCCCCCCAAACCCGGGGGCGCAGTATTTT. This encodes CASSPPNPGAQYF.

Of note for this clone: Other DNA sequences in this sample translate to the same CDR3. This chain uses TRBV5-6 with TRBJ2-5, with D maybe TRBD2 (5 bases). Trimming removed 0 bases from V and 4 bases from J, with 7 bases in between. CDR3 length equals 13 residues. The germline gives CDR1 SGHDT, CDR2 YYEEEE. The CDR3 DNA reads as TGTGCCAGCAGCTTGGGGGGAGTAGAGACCCAGTACTTC. It specifies CASSLGGVETQYF. The full variable domain, in which reference TRBV5-6 and TRBJ2-5 provide the parts outside the CDR3, is DAGVTQSPTHLIKTRGQQVTLRCSPKSGHDTVSWYQQALGQGPQFIFQYYEEEERQRGNFPDRFSGHQFPNYSSELNVNALLLGDSALYLCASSLGGVETQYFGPGTRLLVL.

This clone was seen repeatedly, ten times or more. This sequence joins TRBV7-3 and TRBJ2-7; D might be TRBD1 (5 bases). Trimming cost V 5 bases and J 3 bases, with 14 bases left between them. From germline, CDR1 is SGHTA and CDR2 FQGTGA. CDR3 size: 14 residues. CDR3 sequence: CASSPRWGFYEQYF. In DNA form, the CDR3 reads TGTGCCAGCAGCCCTCGATGGGGCTTCTACGAGCAGTACTTC.

The V and J genes are TRBV19 and TRBJ2-3; no clear D. Germline values: CDR1 LNHDA, CDR2 SQIVND (reference sequence). Trimming took 6 bases from V and 2 from J, leaving 3 bases between them. The CDR3 is 11 residues long. The CDR3, as DNA: TGTGCCAGTAGAACCACAGATACGCAGTATTTT. Translated, it gives CASRTTDTQYF. The full variable domain, with the rest looked up from reference TRBV19 and TRBJ2-3, is DGGITQSPKYLFRKEGQNVTLSCEQNLNHDAMYWYRQDPGQGLRLIYYSQIVNDFQKGDIAEGYSVSREKKESFPLTVTSAQKNPTAFYLCASRTTDTQYFGPGTRLTVL.

On this clone itself: The same CDR3 is also encoded by other DNA sequences in this sample. The chain combines TRBV19 with TRBJ1-2, with D perhaps TRBD1 (5 bases). V lost 3 bases, J lost 4 bases, and 9 bases lay in between. In germline, CDR1 is LNHDA, CDR2 SQIVND (reference sequence). This CDR3 spans 13 amino acids. The CDR3 DNA reads as TGTGCCAGTAGTATGCGACAGCTCTATGGCTACACCTTC. It specifies CASSMRQLYGYTF.

In DNA, the CDR3 is TGTGCCAGCAGCGTAAGCGGTCTCCTCTACGAGCAGTACTTC. It encodes CASSVSGLLYEQYF. The chain employs TRBV9 and TRBJ2-7; D possibly corresponds to TRBD2 (5 bases). The CDR3 extends over 14 amino acids. V was shortened by 1 base and J by 3 bases, with 11 bases between the two germline ends. Germline loops: CDR1 SGDLS, CDR2 YYNGEE.

This clone turned up a few times. This likely traces to a read error, being one base from a far larger clone. The chain is built from TRBV10-3 and TRBJ1-1; D unclear. The CDR3 runs to 16 residues. Trimming stripped 0 bases from V and 6 bases from J, with 17 bases between. In germline, CDR1 is ENHRY, CDR2 SYGVKD. The CDR3 bases are TGTGCCATCAGTGAGTCTCGGTGTATAGGTTCGGCTGAAGCTTTCTTT. Its protein product is CAISESRCIGSAEAFF.

As for this clone: A far larger clone is one base from this, pointing to a likely read error. This sequence joins TRBV4-1 and TRBJ1-5; D is undetermined. The CDR3 length is 16 residues. The germline V gene encodes CDR1 MGHRA and CDR2 YSYEKL. V lost 0 bases and J lost 5, with 14 bases in between. CDR3 amino acids: CASSQDPPGSDQPQHF. For the CDR3, the DNA is TGCGCCAGCAGCCAAGATCCCCCGGGAAGCGATCAGCCCCAGCATTTT.

This chain joins TRBV28 and TRBJ2-3; possibly TRBD2 for D (5 bases). Germline loops: CDR1 MDHEN, CDR2 SYDVKM. This CDR3 has 14 residues. Between the trimmed V and J ends, which lost 6 bases and 0 bases, there was a span of 10 bases. In DNA form, the CDR3 reads TGTGCCAGCAGCCTTTCGGGGAGCACAGATACGCAGTATTTT. Protein: CASSLSGSTDTQYF. Variable domain in full (rest from reference TRBV28 and TRBJ2-3): DVKVTQSSRYLVKRTGEKVFLECVQDMDHENMFWYRQDPGLGLRLIYFSYDVKMKEKGDIPEGYSVSREKKERFSLILESASTNQTSMYLCASSLSGSTDTQYFGPGTRLTVL.

The chain has TRBV11-2 and TRBJ2-1, with 8 bases identical to TRBD2. With 1 base clipped from V and 10 bases from J, the junction kept 6 bases outside the gene matches. The CDR3 has 14 residues. The germline gives CDR1 SGHAT, CDR2 FQNNGV. The CDR3 nucleotides are TGTGCCAGCAGCTTAGGCCCGACTAGCGCCGAGCAGTTCTTC. Protein product: CASSLGPTSAEQFF.

This clone was recorded many times. The rearrangement links TRBV6-4 to TRBJ2-3; TRBD2 matches at 10 bases. This CDR3 spans 16 amino acids. V was pared by 4 bases and J by 1 base, with 5 bases of the junction left unmatched. CDR1 is MRHNA and CDR2 is SNTAGT in the germline V gene. CDR3 in DNA: TGTGCCAGCAGTGCAACCGGGACTAGCGGCACAGATACGCAGTATTTT. This sequence encodes CASSATGTSGTDTQYF.

Concerning this clone itself: This sequence is one base from a far larger clone and is likely a read error. Other nucleotide sequences from this sample produce the same CDR3. This rearrangement joins TRBV4-3 to TRBJ2-6; D may be TRBD1 or TRBD2 (5 bases each). This CDR3 has 15 amino acids. CDR1 and CDR2 (germline): LGHNA, YSLEER. The CDR3 DNA reads TGCGCTAGCAGCCAAGGGACCCATGGGGCCAACGTCCTGACTTTC. Its protein product is CASSQGTHGANVLTF.

This chain connects TRBV4-1 to TRBJ1-4; TRBD1 agrees at 8 bases. The CDR3 totals 18 residues. Germline V gene lookup returns CDR1 MGHRA and CDR2 YSYEKL. Trimming cost V 3 bases and J 0 bases; bases outside gene matches: 9. CDR3 region: CASSHPRGRGATNEKLFF. Written as DNA, the CDR3 is TGCGCCAGCAGCCACCCCAGGGGGCGGGGGGCAACTAATGAAAAACTGTTTTTT.

The chain has TRBV29-1 and TRBJ2-3; perhaps TRBD2 as D (6 bases). Trimming shortened V by 7 bases and J by 0 bases, and 11 bases separated the two germline ends. Germline V lookup: CDR1 SQVTM, CDR2 ANQGSEA. The CDR3 sequence is 13 residues long. The CDR3 DNA is TGCAGCGGAGAAGGGACTAGCACAGATACGCAGTATTTT. Translating it yields CSGEGTSTDTQYF.